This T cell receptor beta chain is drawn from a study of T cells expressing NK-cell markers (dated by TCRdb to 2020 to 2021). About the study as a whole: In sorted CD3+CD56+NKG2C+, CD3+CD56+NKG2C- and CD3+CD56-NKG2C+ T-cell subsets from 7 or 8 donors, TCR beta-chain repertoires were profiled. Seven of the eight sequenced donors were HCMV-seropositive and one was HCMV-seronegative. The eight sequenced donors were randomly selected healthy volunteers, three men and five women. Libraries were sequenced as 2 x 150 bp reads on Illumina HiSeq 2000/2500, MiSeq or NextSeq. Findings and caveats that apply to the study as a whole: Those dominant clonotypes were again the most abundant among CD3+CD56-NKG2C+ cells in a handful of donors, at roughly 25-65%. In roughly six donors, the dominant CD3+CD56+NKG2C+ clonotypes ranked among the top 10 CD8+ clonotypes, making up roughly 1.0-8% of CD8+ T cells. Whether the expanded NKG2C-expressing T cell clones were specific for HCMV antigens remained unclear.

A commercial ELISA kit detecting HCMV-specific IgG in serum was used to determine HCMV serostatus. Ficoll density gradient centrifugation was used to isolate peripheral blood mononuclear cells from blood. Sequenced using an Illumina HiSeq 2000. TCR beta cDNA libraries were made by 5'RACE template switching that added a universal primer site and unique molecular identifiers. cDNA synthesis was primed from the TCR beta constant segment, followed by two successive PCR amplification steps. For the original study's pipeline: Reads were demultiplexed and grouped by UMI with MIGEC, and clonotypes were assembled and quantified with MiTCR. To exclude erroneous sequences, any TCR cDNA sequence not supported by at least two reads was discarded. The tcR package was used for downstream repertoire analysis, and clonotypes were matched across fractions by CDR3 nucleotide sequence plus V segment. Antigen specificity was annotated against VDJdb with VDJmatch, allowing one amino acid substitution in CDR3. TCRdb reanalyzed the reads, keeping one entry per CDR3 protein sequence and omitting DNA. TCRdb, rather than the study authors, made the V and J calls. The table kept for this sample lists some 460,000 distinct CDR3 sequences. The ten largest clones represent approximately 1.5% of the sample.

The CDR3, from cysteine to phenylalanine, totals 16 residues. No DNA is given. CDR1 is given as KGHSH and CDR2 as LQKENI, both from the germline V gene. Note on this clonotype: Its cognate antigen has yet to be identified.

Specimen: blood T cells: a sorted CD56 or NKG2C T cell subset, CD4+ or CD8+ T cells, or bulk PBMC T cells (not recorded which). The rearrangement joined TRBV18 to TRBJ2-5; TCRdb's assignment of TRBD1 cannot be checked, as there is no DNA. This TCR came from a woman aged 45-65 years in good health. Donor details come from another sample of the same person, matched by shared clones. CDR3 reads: CASSPLSGIFQETQYF.